The sample holds a few counts of the clone carrying this T cell receptor beta chain. Its specificity is not known. The sample belongs to a study of T-cell reconstitution after alpha-beta-depleted transplantation in children. Study findings and constraints: Counts and diversity of T cells one year after transplant came mostly from newly produced T cells.

TCRbeta library construction was performed incorporating unique molecular identifiers. Using its own MiXCR run on the PCR reads, TCRdb lists one record per CDR3 protein. The sample gives about 980,000 distinct CDR3 sequences, about 26% of which show up once; more than 25% is in the top ten. The CDR3 contains 13 residues. The V gene's germline CDR1 is MGHRA and CDR2 YSYEKL. Trimming shortened V by 6 bases and J by 6 bases, and 13 bases separated the two germline ends. This clonotype was obtained from a boy less than two years old who had a stem cell transplant for SCID, so the T cells may come from the graft donor. The input for sequencing was PBMCs, mostly from graft donor cells, taken 360 days after TCRalphabeta/CD19-depleted stem cell transplant. The chain links TRBV4-1 to TRBJ2-3; D is unclear. The CDR3, as DNA: TGCGCCAGCAGTCCCCTGAACGAGGATACGCAGTATTTT. It encodes CASSPLNEDTQYF.